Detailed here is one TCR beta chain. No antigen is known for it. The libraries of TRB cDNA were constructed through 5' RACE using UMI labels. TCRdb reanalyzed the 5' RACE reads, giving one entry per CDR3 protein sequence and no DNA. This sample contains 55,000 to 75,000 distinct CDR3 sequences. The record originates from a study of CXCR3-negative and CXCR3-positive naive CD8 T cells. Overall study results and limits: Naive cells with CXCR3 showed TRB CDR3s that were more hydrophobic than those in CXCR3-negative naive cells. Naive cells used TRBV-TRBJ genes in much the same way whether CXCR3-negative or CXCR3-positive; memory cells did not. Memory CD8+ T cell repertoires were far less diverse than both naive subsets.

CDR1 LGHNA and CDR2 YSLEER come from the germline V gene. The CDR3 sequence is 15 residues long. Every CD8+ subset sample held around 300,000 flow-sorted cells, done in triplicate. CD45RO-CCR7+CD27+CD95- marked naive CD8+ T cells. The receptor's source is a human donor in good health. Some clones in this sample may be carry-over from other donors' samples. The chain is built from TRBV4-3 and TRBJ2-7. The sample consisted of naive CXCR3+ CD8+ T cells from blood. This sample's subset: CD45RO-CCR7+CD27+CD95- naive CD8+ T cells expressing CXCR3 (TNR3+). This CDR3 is CASSQDRGRTYEQYF.